This T cell receptor (beta chain) was identified during a study of OX40 agonist ivuxolimab in advanced cancers. Study-level findings and limits: Clones of CD4+ and CD8+ blood T cells grew by week 6 at doses of 0.1 to 3.0 mg/kg. Clonal expansion in partial responders at 0.1-3.0 mg/kg ranked among the lowest.

Profiled with immunoSEQ multiplex PCR; TCRdb holds only in-frame clones, not every one. The table lists about 60,000 clones, about four fifths of them singletons. The CDR3 is 13 residues long. Trimming took off 2 bases at V and 8 bases at J, with 10 bases between the two ends. Germline lookup yields CDR1 SGHVS and CDR2 FQNEAQ. Worth noting for this clone: The target antigen is unknown.

The starting material was CD4+ or CD8+ T cells sorted from blood, obtained in a trial of the OX40 agonist ivuxolimab. The chain joins TRBV7-8 to TRBJ2-1, with no clear D. The sequence was collected from an adult with an advanced solid tumor such as melanoma, head and neck, liver or kidney cancer. Here the CDR3 reads CASSLSPPDEQFF. The CDR3 nucleotides read TGTGCCAGCAGCTTAAGCCCTCCGGATGAGCAGTTCTTC.